This T cell receptor beta chain was sequenced for a study of spatial heterogeneity in lung cancer. Broader study findings: Tumor mutation counts were tracked by expanded intratumoral alpha and beta TCR counts.

V lost 0 bases to trimming and J lost 7 bases; unmatched junction nucleotides: 2. This CDR3 contains 14 residues. CDR1 and CDR2 (germline): SGHRS, YFSETQ. At least ten counts were recorded for this clonotype. Antigen specificity is unknown. One entry per CDR3 protein results from TCRdb running MiXCR on the 5' RACE reads. The table shows some 5,000 distinct CDR3 sequences, with about an eighth occurring only once. Time point specified: sample taken at primary tumor resection. Whole RNA, isolated from tumor, nontumor lung or frozen PBMC, was sequenced without prior sorting. The sequence was obtained from a female donor with early-stage non-small cell lung cancer. The V gene is TRBV5-1, the J gene TRBJ1-1; 11 bases match TRBD1. The starting material was lung tumor tissue, obtained at surgery. The CDR3 DNA follows: TGCGCCAGCAGCTTGGCCGGGACAGGGGGTGAAGCTTTCTTT. As protein: CASSLAGTGGEAFF.